This T cell receptor beta chain derives from a study of cytomegalovirus exposure and HLA in healthy donors. The primer mix had 60 Vbeta and 13 Jbeta primers. Only in-frame clones appear in the TCRdb table, and some are missing; sequencing was by immunoSEQ multiplex PCR. Of 130,000 to 150,000 clones in the sample, roughly three quarters were seen once. Only a few counts were recorded for this clone. Its antigen is currently unknown. The CDR3 covers 16 residues. V gave up 0 bases and J gave up 3 bases; unmatched junction bases: 4. CDR1 and CDR2 (germline): MGHRA, YSYEKL. Study findings and constraints: According to an earlier analysis, most TCR beta V segments yielded productive rearrangements about 90% or about 30% of the time.

The sample comprised PBMCs. This receptor was taken from a male donor in good health and CMV-seronegative. The chain uses TRBV4-1 and TRBJ1-5; 8 bases are shared with TRBD1. For the CDR3, the DNA is TGCGCCAGCAGCCAAGAACGGACAGGGAACAATCAGCCCCAGCATTTT. This codes for CASSQERTGNNQPQHF.